This TCR beta chain originates from a study of vaccination and CD4 T cells after COVID-19. Researchers used the Oncomine TCR Beta short-read assay to sequence DNA from cultured CD4+ T cells. Each CDR3 protein gets one entry after TCRdb re-called the PCR reads with MiXCR. The sample includes some 16,000 distinct CDR3 sequences, around 56% seen only once; the top ten take 11%. Treatment: approximately 9-day PBMC culture with coronavirus spike peptide pools or control peptides (ViraFEST assay). Under the ViraFEST approach, antigen-specific T cells were expanded with peptide pools and TCRs subsequently sequenced. Investigators isolated CD4+ T cells by negative selection after roughly 10 days of culture. The CDR3 totals 13 residues. Per germline, CDR1 GTSNPN and CDR2 SVGIG (reference sequence). V shed 4 bases and J shed 4 bases, with 13 bases lying between them. About this clonotype: Its specificity is unknown.

Study-level points and caveats: The authors studied relatively few convalescent patients and analyzed no early post-infection timepoints.

This TCR was sampled from a human donor who had recovered from COVID-19. Sequencing used CD4+ T cells from blood, cultured in vitro. The chain recombines TRBV30 with TRBJ1-2, with D perhaps TRBD1 (5 bases). The CDR3 DNA sequence: TGTGCCTGGACCACGGGACGAGGCTATGGCTACACCTTC. This sequence encodes CAWTTGRGYGYTF.